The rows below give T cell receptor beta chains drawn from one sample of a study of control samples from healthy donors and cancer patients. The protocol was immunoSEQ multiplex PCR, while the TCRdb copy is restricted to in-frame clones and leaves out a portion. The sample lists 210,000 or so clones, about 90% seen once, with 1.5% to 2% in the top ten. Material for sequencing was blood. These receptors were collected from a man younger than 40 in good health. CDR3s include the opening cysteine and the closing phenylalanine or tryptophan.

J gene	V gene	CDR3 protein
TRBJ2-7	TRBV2	CASDLAGGDYEQYF
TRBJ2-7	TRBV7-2	CASSLFQGPYYEQYF
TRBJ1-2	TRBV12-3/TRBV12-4	CASSQNYYGYTF
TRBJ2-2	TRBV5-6	CASSSGQLIFLNTGELFF
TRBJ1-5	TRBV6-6	CASTREGMSNQPQHF
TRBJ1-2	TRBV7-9	CASSFPGVGGYTF
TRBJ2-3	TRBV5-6	CASSLGRTTDTQYF
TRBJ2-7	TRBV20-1	CSARYDYEQYF
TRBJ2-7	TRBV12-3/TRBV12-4	CASSLLIGHEQYF
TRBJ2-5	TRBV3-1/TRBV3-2	CASSQDWVAVEETQYF
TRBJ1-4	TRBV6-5	CATLGTTNEKLFF
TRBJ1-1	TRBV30	CAWRGQLNTEAFF
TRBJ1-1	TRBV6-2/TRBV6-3	CASGRLLNTEAFF
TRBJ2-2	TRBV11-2	CASSLAPGTARTGELFF
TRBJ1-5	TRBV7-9	CASSSDRESGQPQHF
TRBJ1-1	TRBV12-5	CASGLDLTFEAFF